This TCR beta chain appears in the sequencing data of a study of a mutant IDH1 vaccine in newly diagnosed glioma. Specified time point: week 23, last vaccination. Every vaccine dose comprised 300 ug of mutant IDH1 20-mer peptide plus topical imiquimod. The germline gives CDR1 SGHRS, CDR2 YFSETQ. This CDR3 is 13 amino acids long. The V end lost 5 bases, the J end lost 2 bases, and 11 bases lay between the germline ends. This clone was picked up one time. Its target is unknown. Here immunoSEQ multiplex PCR was the method, and the copy in TCRdb shows in-frame clones only, minus some. In the table there are about 55,000 clones, 80% of which are singletons.

This clonotype was sampled from a man aged 35 to 55 with glioma. V is TRBV5-1 and J is TRBJ2-7; no definite D call. Sequences were derived from PBMCs, sampled from a glioma patient whose treatment included an IDH1 peptide vaccine. As DNA, the CDR3 is TGCGCCAGCAGGAGCGAAGGGACCTACGAGCAGTACTTC. Its translation: CASRSEGTYEQYF.